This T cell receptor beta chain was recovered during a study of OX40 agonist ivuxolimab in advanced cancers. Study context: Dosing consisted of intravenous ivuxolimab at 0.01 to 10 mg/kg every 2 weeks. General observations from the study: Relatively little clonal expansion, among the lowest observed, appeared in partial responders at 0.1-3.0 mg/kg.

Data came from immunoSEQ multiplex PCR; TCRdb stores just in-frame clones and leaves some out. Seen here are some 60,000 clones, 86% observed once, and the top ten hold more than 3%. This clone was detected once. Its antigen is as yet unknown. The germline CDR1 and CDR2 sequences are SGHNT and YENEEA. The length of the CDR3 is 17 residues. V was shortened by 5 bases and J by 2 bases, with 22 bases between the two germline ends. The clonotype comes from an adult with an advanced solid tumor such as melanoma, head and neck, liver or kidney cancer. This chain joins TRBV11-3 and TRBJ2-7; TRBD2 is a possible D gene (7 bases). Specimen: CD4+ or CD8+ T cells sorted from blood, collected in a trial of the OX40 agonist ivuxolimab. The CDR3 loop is CASSPSGGPEAPYEQYF. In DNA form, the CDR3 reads TGTGCCAGCAGCCCCTCGGGGGGCCCAGAAGCGCCCTACGAGCAGTACTTC.